This T cell receptor (beta chain) stems from a study of CD8 T cells in Susac syndrome. Germline assignment: CDR1 GTSNPN and CDR2 SVGIG (reference sequence). Deletions cut 0 bases from V and 12 bases from J, with 12 bases between. The CDR3 consists of 13 residues. With random hexamers, roughly 0.5 to 1 ug RNA was reverse transcribed. Coverage of TCR beta CDR3 amplification by immunoSEQ multiplex PCR extended to 54 Vbeta and 13 Jbeta. TCRdb reprocessed the immunoSEQ multiplex PCR reads with MiXCR, giving one entry per CDR3 protein. Of 170,000 or so distinct CDR3 sequences in the sample, 90% to 95% were seen once. Through negative isolation, CD4+ and CD8+ T cells were obtained, while TEMRA cells were enriched using FACS.

The sequenced sample was CD4+ T cells from PBMCs. The J gene is TRBJ1-6, the V gene TRBV30, with no clear D. This TCR was sampled from a human donor with Susac syndrome. CDR3 in DNA: TGTGCCTGGAGTGTGGAGCCCTTGGTACCCCTCCACTTT. Residues: CAWSVEPLVPLHF.